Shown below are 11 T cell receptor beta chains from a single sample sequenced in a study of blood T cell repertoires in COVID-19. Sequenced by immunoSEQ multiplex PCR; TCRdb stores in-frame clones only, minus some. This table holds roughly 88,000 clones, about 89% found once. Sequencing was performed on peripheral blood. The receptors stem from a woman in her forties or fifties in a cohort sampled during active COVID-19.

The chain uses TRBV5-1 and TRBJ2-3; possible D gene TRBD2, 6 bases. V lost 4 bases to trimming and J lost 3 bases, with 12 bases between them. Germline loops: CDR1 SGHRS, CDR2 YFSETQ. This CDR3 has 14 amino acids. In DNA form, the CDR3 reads TGCGCCAGCAGCACTAGCCCCCCGACAGATACGCAGTATTTT. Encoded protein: CASSTSPPTDTQYF.

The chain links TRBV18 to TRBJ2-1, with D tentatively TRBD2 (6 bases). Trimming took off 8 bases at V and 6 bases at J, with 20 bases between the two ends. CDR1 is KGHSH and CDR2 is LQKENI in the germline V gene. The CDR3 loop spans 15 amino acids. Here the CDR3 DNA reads TGTGCCAGCGCCAGAGGGCAGGGAGGACTCAATGAGCAGTTCTTC. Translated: CASARGQGGLNEQFF.

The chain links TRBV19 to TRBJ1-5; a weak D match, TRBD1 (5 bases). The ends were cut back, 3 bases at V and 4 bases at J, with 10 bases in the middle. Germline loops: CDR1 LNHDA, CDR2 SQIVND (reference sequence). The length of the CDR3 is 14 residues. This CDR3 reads CASSMRQPNQPQHF. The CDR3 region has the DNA TGTGCCAGTAGTATGAGACAGCCAAATCAGCCCCAGCATTTT.

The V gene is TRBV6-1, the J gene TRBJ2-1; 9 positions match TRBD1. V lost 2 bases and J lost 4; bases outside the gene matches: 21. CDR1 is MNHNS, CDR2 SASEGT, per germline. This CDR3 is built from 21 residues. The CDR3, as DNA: TGTGCCAGCAGTGAATTTCAGGGCTATCCGTGGGGGGACAGGGTATACAATGAGCAGTTCTTC. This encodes CASSEFQGYPWGDRVYNEQFF.

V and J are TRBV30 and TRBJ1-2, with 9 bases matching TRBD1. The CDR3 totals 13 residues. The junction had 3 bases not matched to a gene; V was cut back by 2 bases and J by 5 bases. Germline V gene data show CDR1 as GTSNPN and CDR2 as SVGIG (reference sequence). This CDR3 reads CAWSPDRGYGYTF. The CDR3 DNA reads TGTGCCTGGAGTCCGGACAGGGGTTATGGCTACACCTTC.

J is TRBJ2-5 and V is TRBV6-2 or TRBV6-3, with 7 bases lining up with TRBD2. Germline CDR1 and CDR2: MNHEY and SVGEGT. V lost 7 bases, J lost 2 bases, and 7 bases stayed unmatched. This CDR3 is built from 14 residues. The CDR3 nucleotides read TGTGCCAGCATCCCGGGGGGTTTTCAAGAGACCCAGTACTTC. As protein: CASIPGGFQETQYF.

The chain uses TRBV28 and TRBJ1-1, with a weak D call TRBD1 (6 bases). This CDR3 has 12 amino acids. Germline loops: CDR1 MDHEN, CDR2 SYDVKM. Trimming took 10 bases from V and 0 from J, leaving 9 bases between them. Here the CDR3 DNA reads TGTGCCACCCAGGGGTTGAACACTGAAGCTTTCTTT. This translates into CATQGLNTEAFF.

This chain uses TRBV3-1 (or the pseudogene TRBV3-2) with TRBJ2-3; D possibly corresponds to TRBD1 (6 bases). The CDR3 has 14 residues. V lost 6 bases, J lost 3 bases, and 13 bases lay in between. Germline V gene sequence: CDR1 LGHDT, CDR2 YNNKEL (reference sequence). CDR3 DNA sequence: TGTGCCAGCAGTCCGTACAGGGAAACAGATACGCAGTATTTT. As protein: CASSPYRETDTQYF.

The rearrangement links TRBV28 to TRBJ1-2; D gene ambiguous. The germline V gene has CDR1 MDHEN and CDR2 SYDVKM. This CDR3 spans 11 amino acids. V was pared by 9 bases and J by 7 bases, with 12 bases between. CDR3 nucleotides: TGTGCCAGTCTCGAGGGATCTGGCTACACCTTC. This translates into CASLEGSGYTF.

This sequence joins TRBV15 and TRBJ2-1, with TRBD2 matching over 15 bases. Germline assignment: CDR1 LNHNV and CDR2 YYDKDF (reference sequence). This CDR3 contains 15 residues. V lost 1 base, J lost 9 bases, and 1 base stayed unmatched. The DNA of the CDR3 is TGTGCCACCAGCAGAGGGGGACTAGCGGGAGGTGAGCAGTTCTTC. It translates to CATSRGGLAGGEQFF.

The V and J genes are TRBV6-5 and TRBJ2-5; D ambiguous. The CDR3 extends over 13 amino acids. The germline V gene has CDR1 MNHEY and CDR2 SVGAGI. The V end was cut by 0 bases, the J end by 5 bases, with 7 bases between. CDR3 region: CASSYSRMETQYF. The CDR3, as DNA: TGTGCCAGCAGTTACTCGAGGATGGAGACCCAGTACTTC.